Listed here are 21 T cell receptor beta chains from one sample, sequenced in a study of T cell changes during pregnancy in multiple sclerosis. Libraries were prepared by immunoSEQ multiplex PCR; TCRdb keeps only in-frame clonotypes and omits some of them. The repertoire has more than 40,000 clones, approximately 92% of them found once; the top ten carry just over 0.65%. Sequencing used CD4+ T cells from peripheral blood mononuclear cells, obtained in the third trimester of pregnancy. These receptors originate from a female donor with multiple sclerosis, enrolled in a pregnancy study.

The chain recombines TRBV5-8 with TRBJ2-1, with 13 bases aligning to TRBD2. V lost 6 bases, J lost 9 bases, and 6 bases stayed unmatched. The CDR3 is made up of 14 amino acids. CDR1 is SGHTS and CDR2 is YDEGEE in the germline V gene. CDR3 bases: TGTGCCAGCATAACTAGCGGGAGGGCTTCTGAGCAGTTCTTC. Translating it yields CASITSGRASEQFF. Full variable domain (outside the CDR3, taken from reference TRBV5-8 and TRBJ2-1): EAGVTQSPTHLIKTRGQQATLRCSPISGHTSVYWYQQALGLGLQFLLWYDEGEERNRGNFPPRFSGRQFPNYSSELNVNALELEDSALYLCASITSGRASEQFFGPGTRLTVL.

V gene TRBV2 combines with J gene TRBJ2-7, with 10 bases identical to TRBD2. The germline V gene has CDR1 SNHLY and CDR2 FYNNEI. Trimming at V came to 5 bases and at J to 0 bases, leaving 7 bases not matched to a gene. CDR3 length: 16 amino acids. The CDR3: CASSLLAGPFSYEQYF. In nucleotides, the CDR3 is TGTGCCAGCAGTTTACTAGCGGGACCTTTCTCCTACGAGCAGTACTTC.

The chain has TRBV18 and TRBJ1-1, with a possible D match to TRBD1 (5 bases). CDR3 length equals 17 residues. Trimming pared 5 bases from V and 1 base from J, leaving 20 bases between. Germline CDR1 is KGHSH and CDR2 is LQKENI. CDR3 amino acids: CASSTLAWGTPNTEAFF. Here the CDR3 DNA reads TGTGCCAGCTCAACCCTCGCCTGGGGCACGCCGAACACTGAAGCTTTCTTT.

The gene calls are TRBV29-1 and TRBJ2-7, with TRBD1 matching 8 bases. Losses at the gene ends were 3 bases for V and 3 bases for J; bases not matched to a gene: 1. Germline V gene sequence: CDR1 SQVTM, CDR2 ANQGSEA. This CDR3 is 12 amino acids long. The CDR3 DNA reads TGCAGCGTTGACGGACAGGGCTACGAGCAGTACTTC. Protein sequence: CSVDGQGYEQYF.

This chain joins TRBV7-9 and TRBJ2-3; 9 bases align to TRBD2. Trimming took 2 bases from V and 2 from J; bases not matched to a gene: 11. CDR3 length equals 18 residues. Germline V lookup: CDR1 SEHNR, CDR2 FQNEAQ (reference sequence). The CDR3 sequence is CASSLKREAVPNTDTQYF. CDR3 DNA sequence: TGTGCCAGCAGCTTAAAGCGGGAGGCCGTACCGAACACAGATACGCAGTATTTT.

The chain links TRBV6-5 to TRBJ2-5; D is uncertain. The CDR3 loop spans 15 amino acids. CDR1 is MNHEY, CDR2 SVGAGI, per germline. Trimming pared 4 bases from V and 4 bases from J, leaving 16 bases between. The CDR3 DNA reads as TGTGCCAGCAGTTCCCTCATACCACCTAGAGAGACCCAGTACTTC. Its protein is CASSSLIPPRETQYF.

This chain joins TRBV7-9 and TRBJ1-2; D might be TRBD1 (5 bases). Trimming pared 5 bases from V and 8 bases from J, leaving 18 bases between. Per the germline V gene, CDR1 is SEHNR and CDR2 is FQNEAQ (reference sequence). There are 14 residues in the CDR3. The CDR3 DNA reads TGTGCCAGCAGCCCTACTGGGGCAGACCTAGGCTACACCTTC. Translated, it gives CASSPTGADLGYTF. Filled out from reference TRBV7-9 and TRBJ1-2, the complete variable domain reads DTGVSQNPRHKITKRGQNVTFRCDPISEHNRLYWYRQTLGQGPEFLTYFQNEAQLEKSRLLSDRFSAERPKGSFSTLEIQRTEQGDSAMYLCASSPTGADLGYTFGSGTRLTVV.

The gene calls are TRBV4-3 and TRBJ1-5; D perhaps matches TRBD1 (6 bases). Germline lookup yields CDR1 LGHNA and CDR2 YSLEER. The CDR3 has 13 residues. Trimming pared 8 bases from V and 5 bases from J, leaving 13 bases between. The CDR3 sequence: CASGRTVDQPQHF. CDR3 DNA sequence: TGCGCCAGCGGAAGGACAGTCGATCAGCCCCAGCATTTT.

The chain joins TRBV10-3 to TRBJ2-2; 10 nucleotides match TRBD1. From germline, CDR1 is ENHRY and CDR2 SYGVKD. The ends lost 6 bases at V and 5 bases at J; junction bases unmatched: 9. CDR3 length: 16 amino acids. The CDR3 loop is CAIRDSDRGGTGELFF. DNA of the CDR3: TGTGCCATCAGGGATTCGGACAGGGGGGGGACCGGGGAGCTGTTTTTT.

This rearrangement joins TRBV7-8 to TRBJ1-4; 7 nucleotides align to TRBD1. V trimming: 3 bases; J trimming: 10 bases; junction bases outside the gene matches: 5. The CDR3 is made up of 13 amino acids. Germline values: CDR1 SGHVS, CDR2 FQNEAQ. CDR3 DNA: TGTGCCAGCAGCTTGCGGACAGGAGGAAAACTGTTTTTT. Translating gives CASSLRTGGKLFF. Full variable domain (outside the CDR3, taken from reference TRBV7-8 and TRBJ1-4): GAGVSQSPRYKVAKRGQDVALRCDPISGHVSLFWYQQALGQGPEFLTYFQNEAQLDKSGLPSDRFFAERPEGSVSTLKIQRTQQEDSAVYLCASSLRTGGKLFFGSGTQLSVL.

V and J are TRBV28 and TRBJ2-7, with 8 nucleotides matching TRBD1. Trimming removed 5 bases from V and 2 bases from J; junction bases left unmatched: 5. The germline V gene has CDR1 MDHEN and CDR2 SYDVKM. This CDR3 comprises 14 residues. The chain's CDR3 is CASSPAGGPYEQYF. CDR3 nucleotide sequence: TGTGCCAGCAGTCCTGCAGGGGGCCCCTACGAGCAGTACTTC.

The chain has TRBV15 and TRBJ2-1, with 9 positions matching TRBD2. Germline V gene lookup returns CDR1 LNHNV and CDR2 YYDKDF (reference sequence). The CDR3 runs 21 residues. Germline trimming cut 0 bases from V and 8 bases from J; bases unmatched to any gene: 23. As DNA, the CDR3 is TGTGCCACCAGCAGAGATGGGCGCGGACTGGCGGGAGGGGGGTCCGCCGATGAGCAGTTCTTC. As protein: CATSRDGRGLAGGGSADEQFF.

This clone was picked up a small number of times. The chain uses TRBV5-4 and TRBJ2-7, with D perhaps TRBD1 (6 bases). Germline loops: CDR1 SGHNT, CDR2 YYREEE (reference sequence). CDR3 length: 14 amino acids. V was shortened by 5 bases and J by 3 bases, with 15 bases between the two germline ends. The CDR3 DNA is TGTGCCAGCAGTTCCGAACGGGACATCTACGAGCAGTACTTC. It specifies CASSSERDIYEQYF. Full variable domain (outside the CDR3, taken from reference TRBV5-4 and TRBJ2-7): ETGVTQSPTHLIKTRGQQVTLRCSSQSGHNTVSWYQQALGQGPQFIFQYYREEENGRGNFPPRFSGLQFPNYSSELNVNALELDDSALYLCASSSERDIYEQYFGPGTRLTVT.

J is TRBJ2-1 and V is TRBV18, with 11 nucleotides matching TRBD2. CDR1 is KGHSH, CDR2 LQKENI, per germline. The CDR3 is 15 amino acids. V was pared by 6 bases and J by 7 bases, with 8 bases of the junction left unmatched. Written as DNA, the CDR3 is TGTGCCAGCTCGAGGCTGTCTAGCGGGAGGAATGAGCAGTTCTTC. Protein sequence: CASSRLSSGRNEQFF.

This clone was picked up one time. J is TRBJ1-1 and V is TRBV27; D possibly corresponds to TRBD1 (6 bases). V was pared by 3 bases and J by 5 bases, with 10 bases between. This CDR3 contains 13 residues. CDR1 is MNHEY, CDR2 SMNVEV, per germline (reference sequence). The CDR3 region is CASSFQGLTEAFF. CDR3 bases: TGTGCCAGCAGTTTTCAGGGGCTTACTGAAGCTTTCTTT.

This chain joins TRBV28 and TRBJ2-3; D perhaps matches TRBD1 (6 bases). The CDR3 covers 13 residues. With 4 bases removed from V and 2 bases from J, the gap between germline ends came to 7 bases. Germline V gene lookup returns CDR1 MDHEN and CDR2 SYDVKM. CDR3: CASSSGVTDTQYF. The CDR3, as DNA: TGTGCCAGCAGTTCAGGGGTCACAGATACGCAGTATTTT.

The rearrangement links TRBV5-1 to TRBJ2-3; D is uncertain. CDR1 is SGHRS, CDR2 YFSETQ, per germline. V was pared by 2 bases and J by 3 bases, with 7 bases between. The length of the CDR3 is 13 residues. The CDR3: CASSFPGTDTQYF. The CDR3 DNA sequence: TGCGCCAGCAGCTTCCCCGGGACAGATACGCAGTATTTT.

The gene calls are TRBV30 and TRBJ2-7; possibly TRBD1 for D (5 bases). The CDR3 totals 15 residues. The V gene's germline CDR1 is GTSNPN and CDR2 SVGIG (reference sequence). The V gene lost 2 bases and the J gene lost 5 bases, with 19 bases spanning the gap. The CDR3 spells CAWSIDFRVSDEQYF. The CDR3 DNA sequence: TGTGCCTGGAGTATTGACTTCAGGGTTTCCGACGAGCAGTACTTC. Filled out from reference TRBV30 and TRBJ2-7, the complete variable domain reads SQTIHQWPATLVQPVGSPLSLECTVEGTSNPNLYWYRQAAGRGLQLLFYSVGIGQISSEVPQNLSASRPQDRQFILSSKKLLLSDSGFYLCAWSIDFRVSDEQYFGPGTRLTVT.

This clone occurred a few times. The chain recombines TRBV7-3 with TRBJ1-5; no clear D. Trimming took off 5 bases at V and 0 bases at J, with 8 bases between the two ends. CDR3 length: 14 residues. Germline CDR1 SGHTA, CDR2 FQGTGA. CDR3 nucleotide sequence: TGTGCCAGCAGCAGGAGATATAGCAATCAGCCCCAGCATTTT. Translation gives CASSRRYSNQPQHF.

This sequence joins TRBV5-6 and TRBJ2-5; tentatively, D is TRBD1 (6 bases). Germline CDR1 and CDR2: SGHDT and YYEEEE. V lost 0 bases, J lost 4 bases, and 19 bases lay in between. This CDR3 comprises 17 residues. CDR3 coding DNA: TGTGCCAGCAGCTTGGCTAACGGGCCCCAACAGGGAGAGACCCAGTACTTC. Residues: CASSLANGPQQGETQYF.

This rearrangement joins TRBV5-1 to TRBJ2-2, with 9 bases fitting TRBD2. The V segment lost 1 base and the J segment 7 bases; nucleotides outside the gene matches: 11. Germline CDR1 SGHRS, CDR2 YFSETQ. This CDR3 is built from 17 residues. CDR3 coding DNA: TGCGCCAGCAGCTTGAACCGCGGACTAGCGAATGGCGGGGAGCTGTTTTTT. Encoded protein: CASSLNRGLANGGELFF.